Below, 3 T cell receptor beta chains from the same sample are listed, as sequenced in a study of control samples from healthy donors and cancer patients. Some clones are missing from TCRdb's copy, which holds only in-frame ones; the method was immunoSEQ multiplex PCR. The data hold some 150,000 clones, with about 91% observed a single time. Sequencing used blood. These receptors all stem from a man in his thirties or forties in good health.

This clone is deemed large. CDR3 amino acids: CASSLGGQPNTEAFF. The DNA for the CDR3 is TGCGCCAGCAGCTTGGGAGGACAGCCGAACACTGAAGCTTTCTTT. The rearrangement links TRBV5-1 to TRBJ1-1, with D maybe TRBD1 (6 bases). The CDR3 has 15 residues. With 0 bases removed from V and 1 base from J, the gap between germline ends came to 10 bases. Germline CDR1 is SGHRS and CDR2 is YFSETQ.

The rearrangement uses TRBV10-3 and TRBJ1-3; D remains ambiguous. V lost 6 bases, J lost 0 bases, and 9 bases lay in between. The CDR3 is 14 amino acids. Germline lookup yields CDR1 ENHRY and CDR2 SYGVKD. CDR3 loop: CAIRDMSSGNTIYF. CDR3 DNA sequence: TGTGCCATCAGAGACATGTCCTCTGGAAACACCATATATTTT.

A note on this clone: One junction end does not reproduce the germline sequence, and a read error may be involved. The V gene is TRBV14, the J gene TRBJ2-7; 8 positions match TRBD2. Germline V lookup: CDR1 SGHDN, CDR2 FVKESK. The CDR3 runs to 16 residues. CDR3 DNA sequence: TGTGCCAGCAGCGAAGATTTAGGGACTAGTTCGTACGAGCAGTACTTC. Translating it yields CASSEDLGTSSYEQYF. Drawing the rest from reference TRBV14 and TRBJ2-7, the complete variable domain is EAGVTQFPSHSVIEKGQTVTLRCDPISGHDNLYWYRRVMGKEIKFLLHFVKESKQDESGMPNNRFLAERTGGTYSTLKVQPAELEDSGVYFCASSEDLGTSSYEQYFGPGTRLTVT.